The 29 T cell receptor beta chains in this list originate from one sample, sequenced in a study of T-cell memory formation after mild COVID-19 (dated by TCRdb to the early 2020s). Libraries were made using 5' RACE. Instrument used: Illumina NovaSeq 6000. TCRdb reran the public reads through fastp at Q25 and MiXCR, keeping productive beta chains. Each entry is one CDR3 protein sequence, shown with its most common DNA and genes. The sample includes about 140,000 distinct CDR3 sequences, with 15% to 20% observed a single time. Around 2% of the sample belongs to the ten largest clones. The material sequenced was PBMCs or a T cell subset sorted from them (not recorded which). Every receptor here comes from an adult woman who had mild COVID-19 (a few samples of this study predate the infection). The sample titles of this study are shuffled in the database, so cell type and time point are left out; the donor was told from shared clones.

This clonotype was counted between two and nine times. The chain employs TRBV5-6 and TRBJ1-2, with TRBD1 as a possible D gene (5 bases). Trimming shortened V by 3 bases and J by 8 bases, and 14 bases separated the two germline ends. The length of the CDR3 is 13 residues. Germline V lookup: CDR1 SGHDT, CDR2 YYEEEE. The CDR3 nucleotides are TGTGCCAGCAGCTCCAACAGACAGTGGGGCTACACCTTC. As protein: CASSSNRQWGYTF.

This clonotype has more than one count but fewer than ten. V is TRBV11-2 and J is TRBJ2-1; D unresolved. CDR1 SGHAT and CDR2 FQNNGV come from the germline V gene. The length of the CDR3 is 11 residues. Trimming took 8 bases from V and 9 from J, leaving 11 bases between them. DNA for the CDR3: TGTGCCAGCTCCTCGGGTGTTGAGCAGTTCTTC. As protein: CASSSGVEQFF. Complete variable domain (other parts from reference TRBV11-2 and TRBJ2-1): EAGVAQSPRYKIIEKRQSVAFWCNPISGHATLYWYQQILGQGPKLLIQFQNNGVVDDSQLPKDRFSAERLKGVDSTLKIQPAKLEDSAVYLCASSSGVEQFFGPGTRLTVL.

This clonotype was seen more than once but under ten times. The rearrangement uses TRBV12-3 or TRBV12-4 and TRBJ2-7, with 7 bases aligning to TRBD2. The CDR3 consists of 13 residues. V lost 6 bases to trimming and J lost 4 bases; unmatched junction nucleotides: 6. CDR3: CASRSGAGYEQYF. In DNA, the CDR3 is TGTGCCAGCAGGAGCGGGGCGGGTTACGAGCAGTACTTC.

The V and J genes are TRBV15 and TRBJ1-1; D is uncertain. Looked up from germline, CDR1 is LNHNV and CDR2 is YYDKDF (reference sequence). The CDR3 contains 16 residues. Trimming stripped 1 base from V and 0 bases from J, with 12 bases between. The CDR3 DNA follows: TGTGCCACCAGCAGAGGCCGGGCCACAGTGAACACTGAAGCTTTCTTT. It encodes CATSRGRATVNTEAFF.

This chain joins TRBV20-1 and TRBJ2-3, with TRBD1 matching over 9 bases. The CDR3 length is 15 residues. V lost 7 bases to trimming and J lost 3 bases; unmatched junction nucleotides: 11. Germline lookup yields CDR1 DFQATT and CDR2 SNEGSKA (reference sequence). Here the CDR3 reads CSVLTGTGRTDTQYF. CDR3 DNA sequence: TGCAGTGTTCTCACCGGGACAGGGAGGACAGATACGCAGTATTTT.

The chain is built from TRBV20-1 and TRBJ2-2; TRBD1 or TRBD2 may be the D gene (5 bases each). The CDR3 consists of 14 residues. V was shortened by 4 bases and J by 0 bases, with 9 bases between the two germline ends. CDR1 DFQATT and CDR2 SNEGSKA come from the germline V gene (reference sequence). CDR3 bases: TGCAGTGCTACCGGGGCCCCGAACACCGGGGAGCTGTTTTTT. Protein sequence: CSATGAPNTGELFF.

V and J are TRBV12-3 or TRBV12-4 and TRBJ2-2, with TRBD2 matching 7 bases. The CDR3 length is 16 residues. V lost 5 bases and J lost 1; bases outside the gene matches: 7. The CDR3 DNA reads TGTGCCAGCAGTCGTCTAGCGGAGCTGAACACCGGGGAGCTGTTTTTT. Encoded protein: CASSRLAELNTGELFF.

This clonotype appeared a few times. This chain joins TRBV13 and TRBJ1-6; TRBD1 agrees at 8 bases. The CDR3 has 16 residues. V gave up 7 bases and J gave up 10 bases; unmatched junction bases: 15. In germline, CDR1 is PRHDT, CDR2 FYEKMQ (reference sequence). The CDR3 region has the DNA TGTGCCAGCACCGGGACAGGTCTTGTTGGACAGTCACCCCTCCACTTT. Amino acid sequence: CASTGTGLVGQSPLHF. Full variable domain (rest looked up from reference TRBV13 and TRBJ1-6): AAGVIQSPRHLIKEKRETATLKCYPIPRHDTVYWYQQGPGQDPQFLISFYEKMQSDKGSIPDRFSAQQFSDYHSELNMSSLELGDSALYFCASTGTGLVGQSPLHFGNGTRLTVT.

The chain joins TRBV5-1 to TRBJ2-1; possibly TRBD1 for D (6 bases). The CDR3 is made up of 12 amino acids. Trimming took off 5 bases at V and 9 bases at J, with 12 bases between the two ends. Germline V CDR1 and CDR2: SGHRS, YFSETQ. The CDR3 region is CASSRGGSEQFF. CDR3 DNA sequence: TGCGCCAGCAGTCGAGGGGGATCTGAGCAGTTCTTC.

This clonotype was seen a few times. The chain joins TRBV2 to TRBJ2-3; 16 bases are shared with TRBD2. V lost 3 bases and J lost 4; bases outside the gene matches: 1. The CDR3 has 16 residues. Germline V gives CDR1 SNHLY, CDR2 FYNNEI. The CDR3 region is CASSEGTSGGADTQYF. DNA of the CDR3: TGTGCCAGCAGTGAGGGGACTAGCGGGGGGGCAGATACGCAGTATTTT. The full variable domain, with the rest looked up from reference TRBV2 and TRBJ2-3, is EPEVTQTPSHQVTQMGQEVILRCVPISNHLYFYWYRQILGQKVEFLVSFYNNEISEKSEIFDDQFSVERPDGSNFTLKIRSTKLEDSAMYFCASSEGTSGGADTQYFGPGTRLTVL.

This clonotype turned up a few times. The CDR3 region has the DNA TGTGCCAGCAGCTTATCTCCCGGGGGCTTCGGCTCCTACAATGAGCAGTTCTTC. As protein: CASSLSPGGFGSYNEQFF. The chain couples TRBV7-8 to TRBJ2-1, with D perhaps TRBD1 or TRBD2 (6 bases each). Germline values: CDR1 SGHVS, CDR2 FQNEAQ. Trimming took 2 bases from V and 0 from J, leaving 17 bases between them. The CDR3 has 18 residues. Drawing the rest from reference TRBV7-8 and TRBJ2-1, the complete variable domain is GAGVSQSPRYKVAKRGQDVALRCDPISGHVSLFWYQQALGQGPEFLTYFQNEAQLDKSGLPSDRFFAERPEGSVSTLKIQRTQQEDSAVYLCASSLSPGGFGSYNEQFFGPGTRLTVL.

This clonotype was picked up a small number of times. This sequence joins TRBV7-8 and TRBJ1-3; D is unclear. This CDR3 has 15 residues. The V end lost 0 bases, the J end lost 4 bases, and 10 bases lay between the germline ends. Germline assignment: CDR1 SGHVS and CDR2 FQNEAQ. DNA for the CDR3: TGTGCCAGCAGCTTAGCCCCGTTCCAGGGAAACACCATATATTTT. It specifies CASSLAPFQGNTIYF.

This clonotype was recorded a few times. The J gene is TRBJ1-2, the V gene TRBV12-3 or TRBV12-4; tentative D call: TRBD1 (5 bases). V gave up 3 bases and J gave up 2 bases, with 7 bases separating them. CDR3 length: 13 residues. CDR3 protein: CASSFRTNYGYTF. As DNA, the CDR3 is TGTGCCAGCAGTTTCCGGACAAACTATGGCTACACCTTC.

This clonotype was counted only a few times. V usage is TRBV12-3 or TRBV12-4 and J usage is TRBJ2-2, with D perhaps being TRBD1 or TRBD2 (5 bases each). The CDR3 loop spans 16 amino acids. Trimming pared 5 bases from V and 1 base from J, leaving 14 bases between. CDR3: CASSRPGPMNTGELFF. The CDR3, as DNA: TGTGCCAGCAGTCGCCCGGGACCGATGAACACCGGGGAGCTGTTTTTT.

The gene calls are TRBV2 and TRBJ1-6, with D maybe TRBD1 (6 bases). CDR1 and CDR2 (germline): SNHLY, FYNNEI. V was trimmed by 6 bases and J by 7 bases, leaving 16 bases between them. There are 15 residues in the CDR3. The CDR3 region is CASRAGDTGNSPLHF. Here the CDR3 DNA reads TGTGCCAGCAGAGCCGGGGACACAGGGAATTCACCCCTCCACTTT. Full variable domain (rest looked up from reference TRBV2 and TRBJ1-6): EPEVTQTPSHQVTQMGQEVILRCVPISNHLYFYWYRQILGQKVEFLVSFYNNEISEKSEIFDDQFSVERPDGSNFTLKIRSTKLEDSAMYFCASRAGDTGNSPLHFGNGTRLTVT.

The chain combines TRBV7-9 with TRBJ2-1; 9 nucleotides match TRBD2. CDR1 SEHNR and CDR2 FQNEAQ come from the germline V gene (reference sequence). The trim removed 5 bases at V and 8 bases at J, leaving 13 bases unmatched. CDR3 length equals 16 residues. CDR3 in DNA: TGTGCCAGCAGCCTTGGACTAGCGCAACAAAAGGATGAGCAGTTCTTC. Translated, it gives CASSLGLAQQKDEQFF.

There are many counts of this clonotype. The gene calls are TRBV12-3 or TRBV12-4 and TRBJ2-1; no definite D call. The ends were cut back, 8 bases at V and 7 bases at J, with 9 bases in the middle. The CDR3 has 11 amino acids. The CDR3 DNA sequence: TGTGCCAGCCTCAGATCTAATGAGCAGTTCTTC. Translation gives CASLRSNEQFF.

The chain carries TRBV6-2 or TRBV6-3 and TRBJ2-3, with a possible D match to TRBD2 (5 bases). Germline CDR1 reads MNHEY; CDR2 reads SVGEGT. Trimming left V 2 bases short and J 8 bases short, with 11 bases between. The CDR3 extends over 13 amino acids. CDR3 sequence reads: CASSYERSGTQYF. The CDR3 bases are TGTGCCAGCAGTTACGAGAGAAGCGGTACGCAGTATTTT.

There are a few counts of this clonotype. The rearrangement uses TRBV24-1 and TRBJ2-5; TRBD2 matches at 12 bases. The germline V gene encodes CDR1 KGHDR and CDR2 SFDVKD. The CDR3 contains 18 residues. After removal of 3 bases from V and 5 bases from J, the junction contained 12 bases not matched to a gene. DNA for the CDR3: TGTGCCACCAGTGATAGTGGTCCTAGCGGGAGGGCGTGGGAGACCCAGTACTTC. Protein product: CATSDSGPSGRAWETQYF.

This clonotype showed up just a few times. DNA of the CDR3: TGTGCCAGCAGGACGAGGGGGAATGAGCAGTTCTTC. Its protein is CASRTRGNEQFF. The chain carries TRBV12-3 or TRBV12-4 and TRBJ2-1, with a weak D call TRBD1 (6 bases). The CDR3 length is 12 residues. The V and J ends lost 6 bases and 7 bases respectively, with 10 bases between them.

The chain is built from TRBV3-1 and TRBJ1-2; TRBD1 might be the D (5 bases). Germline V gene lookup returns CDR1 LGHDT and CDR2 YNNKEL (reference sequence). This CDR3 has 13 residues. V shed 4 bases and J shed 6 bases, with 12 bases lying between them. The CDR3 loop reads CASSLRVTNGYTF. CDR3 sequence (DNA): TGTGCCAGCAGCCTCAGGGTGACCAATGGCTACACCTTC.

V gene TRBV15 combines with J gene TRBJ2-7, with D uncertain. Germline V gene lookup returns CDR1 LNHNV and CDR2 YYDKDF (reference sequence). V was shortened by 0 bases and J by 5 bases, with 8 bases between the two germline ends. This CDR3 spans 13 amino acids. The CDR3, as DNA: TGTGCCACCAGCAGAGACCCTTTGAACGAGCAGTACTTC. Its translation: CATSRDPLNEQYF.

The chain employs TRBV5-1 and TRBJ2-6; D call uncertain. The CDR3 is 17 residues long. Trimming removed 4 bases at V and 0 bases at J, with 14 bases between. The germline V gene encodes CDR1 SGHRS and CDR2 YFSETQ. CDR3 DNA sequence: TGCGCCAGCAGCAGAATTTCGACTGGCTCTGGGGCCAACGTCCTGACTTTC. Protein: CASSRISTGSGANVLTF.

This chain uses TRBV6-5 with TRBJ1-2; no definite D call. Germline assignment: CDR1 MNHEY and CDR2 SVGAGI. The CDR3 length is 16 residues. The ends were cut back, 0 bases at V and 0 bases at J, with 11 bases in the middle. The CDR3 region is CASSYSPAASNYGYTF. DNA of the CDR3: TGTGCCAGCAGTTACTCCCCGGCAGCGTCTAACTATGGCTACACCTTC.

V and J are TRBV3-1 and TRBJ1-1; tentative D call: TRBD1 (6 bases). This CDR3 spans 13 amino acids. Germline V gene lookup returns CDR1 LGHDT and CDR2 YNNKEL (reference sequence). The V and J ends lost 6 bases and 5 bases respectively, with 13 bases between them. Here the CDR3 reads CASRRQGGTEAFF. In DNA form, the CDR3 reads TGTGCCAGCAGACGGCAAGGGGGTACTGAAGCTTTCTTT.

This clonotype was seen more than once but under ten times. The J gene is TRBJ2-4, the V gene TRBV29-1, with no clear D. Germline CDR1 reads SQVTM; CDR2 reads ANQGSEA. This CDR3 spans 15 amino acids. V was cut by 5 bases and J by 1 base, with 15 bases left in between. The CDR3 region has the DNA TGCAGCGTTAAACCCCAAACTCACGCCAAAAACATTCAGTACTTC. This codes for CSVKPQTHAKNIQYF.

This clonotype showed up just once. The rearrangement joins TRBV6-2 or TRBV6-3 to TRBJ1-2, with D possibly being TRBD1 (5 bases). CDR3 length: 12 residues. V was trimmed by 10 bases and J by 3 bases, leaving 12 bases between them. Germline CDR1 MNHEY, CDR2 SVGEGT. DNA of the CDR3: TGTGCCACCTGGGGGACGGACTATGGCTACACCTTC. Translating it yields CATWGTDYGYTF.

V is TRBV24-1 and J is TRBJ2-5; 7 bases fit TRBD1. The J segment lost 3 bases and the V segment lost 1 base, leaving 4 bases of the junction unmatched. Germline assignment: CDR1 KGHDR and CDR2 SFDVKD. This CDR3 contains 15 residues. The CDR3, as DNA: TGTGCCACCAGTGATTTAGGGGGCCCCAAAGAGACCCAGTACTTC. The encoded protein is CATSDLGGPKETQYF.

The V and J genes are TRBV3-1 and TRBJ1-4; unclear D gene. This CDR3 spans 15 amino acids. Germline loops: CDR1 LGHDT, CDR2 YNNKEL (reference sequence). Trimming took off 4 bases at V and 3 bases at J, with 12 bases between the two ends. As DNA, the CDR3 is TGTGCCAGCAGCCCAATTGGAGTCCCTAATGAAAAACTGTTTTTT. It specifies CASSPIGVPNEKLFF.